What follows are 22 T cell receptor beta chains derived from one specimen sequenced in a study of radiotherapy plus CTLA-4 blockade in lung cancer. Data came from immunoSEQ multiplex PCR; TCRdb stores just in-frame clones and leaves some out. The data hold 45,000 or so clones, with 60% to 80% observed a single time. The sample in question was peripheral blood, obtained from a patient treated with radiotherapy plus ipilimumab. The receptors derive from a human donor with non-small cell lung cancer who had stable disease on radiotherapy plus ipilimumab.

The chain joins TRBV18 to TRBJ1-1; D perhaps matches TRBD1 (5 bases). This CDR3 region has 14 residues. In germline, CDR1 is KGHSH, CDR2 LQKENI. V gave up 3 bases and J gave up 4 bases, with 12 bases separating them. The CDR3 reads CASSPLGGTTEAFF. The CDR3 DNA reads as TGTGCCAGCTCACCTCTCGGGGGGACCACTGAAGCTTTCTTT. The variable domain in full, completed from reference TRBV18 and TRBJ1-1, reads NAGVMQNPRHLVRRRGQEARLRCSPMKGHSHVYWYRQLPEEGLKFMVYLQKENIIDESGMPKERFSAEFPKEGPSILRIQQVVRGDSAAYFCASSPLGGTTEAFFGQGTRLTVV.

The chain combines TRBV2 with TRBJ2-7, with 7 bases fitting TRBD1. Germline CDR1 reads SNHLY; CDR2 reads FYNNEI. This CDR3 has 13 residues. V shed 6 bases and J 2 bases; nucleotides not matched to a gene: 4. The DNA for the CDR3 is TGTGCCAGCAGAGGGGACAGTACCTACGAGCAGTACTTC. This sequence encodes CASRGDSTYEQYF.

The chain links TRBV10-2 to TRBJ2-3, with D possibly being TRBD2 (5 bases). The CDR3 sequence is 15 residues long. From germline, CDR1 is WSHSY and CDR2 SAAADI. Between the trimmed V and J ends, which lost 0 bases and 1 base, there was a span of 8 bases. CDR3 nucleotide sequence: TGCGCCAGCAGTGAGTCTAGGCGGGGCACAGATACGCAGTATTTT. Amino acid sequence: CASSESRRGTDTQYF.

This sequence joins TRBV6-5 and TRBJ2-7; no reliable D call. V was shortened by 6 bases and J by 4 bases, with 16 bases between the two germline ends. The CDR3 sequence is 14 residues long. Germline assignment: CDR1 MNHEY and CDR2 SVGAGI. As DNA, the CDR3 is TGTGCCAGCAGACCCGGGTCTGGAGTGTACGAGCAGTACGTC. Its translation: CASRPGSGVYEQYV.

As to this clone: One junction end disagrees with the germline gene, perhaps due to a read error. The chain links TRBV9 to TRBJ2-5; D is possibly TRBD2 (5 bases). Germline V lookup: CDR1 SGDLS, CDR2 YYNGEE. The CDR3 totals 15 residues. CDR3 in DNA: TGTGCCAGCAGCGTAGAAGGAGGACCCCAAGGGACCCAGTACTTC. Its protein is CASSVEGGPQGTQYF.

The chain couples TRBV5-1 to TRBJ1-3, with 7 bases fitting TRBD1. The CDR3 has 13 amino acids. Germline loops: CDR1 SGHRS, CDR2 YFSETQ. V lost 3 bases to trimming and J lost 4 bases; unmatched junction nucleotides: 1. The CDR3 sequence is CASSWDRGNTIYF. In DNA, the CDR3 is TGCGCCAGCAGCTGGGACAGAGGAAACACCATATATTTT. Full variable domain (rest looked up from reference TRBV5-1 and TRBJ1-3): KAGVTQTPRYLIKTRGQQVTLSCSPISGHRSVSWYQQTPGQGLQFLFEYFSETQRNKGNFPGRFSGRQFSNSRSEMNVSTLELGDSALYLCASSWDRGNTIYFGEGSWLTVV.

The V gene is TRBV5-6, the J gene TRBJ2-5; no reliable D call. Trimming took off 2 bases at V and 4 bases at J, with 9 bases between the two ends. The CDR3 spans 13 residues. Germline loops: CDR1 SGHDT, CDR2 YYEEEE. In DNA form, the CDR3 reads TGTGCCAGCAGCTTTCAAAGAGGAGAGACCCAGTACTTC. Protein sequence: CASSFQRGETQYF.

This clone was observed a single time. V usage is TRBV4-3 and J usage is TRBJ1-1; perhaps TRBD1 as D (5 bases). The CDR3 has 14 amino acids. Per germline, CDR1 LGHNA and CDR2 YSLEER. V was cut by 1 base and J by 5 bases, with 11 bases left in between. The CDR3 DNA sequence: TGCGCCAGCAGCCAAGGAACAGGTTGGACTGAAGCTTTCTTT. It is translated as CASSQGTGWTEAFF.

This clone was picked up one time. J is TRBJ1-1 and V is TRBV28; D not resolved. This CDR3 has 15 amino acids. The germline V and J ends were trimmed by 3 bases and 2 bases, with 13 bases remaining between them. Germline V gene sequence: CDR1 MDHEN, CDR2 SYDVKM. The CDR3 nucleotides read TGTGCCAGCAGTTTCGGACGGCTTATAAACACTGAAGCTTTCTTT. This gives the protein CASSFGRLINTEAFF.

This chain connects TRBV5-5 to TRBJ1-6; D gene ambiguous. Germline V gene sequence: CDR1 SGHKS, CDR2 YYEKEE (reference sequence). The CDR3 contains 15 residues. The germline V and J ends were trimmed by 0 bases and 7 bases, with 11 bases remaining between them. In nucleotides, the CDR3 is TGTGCCAGCAGCTTGGAGCCTATAGCCAATTCACCCCTCCACTTT. Encoded protein: CASSLEPIANSPLHF.

This clone is medium-sized by share. The CDR3 here is CASSLGGTGNTIYF. In nucleotides, the CDR3 is TGCGCCAGCAGCTTGGGAGGGACTGGAAACACCATATATTTT. The rearrangement links TRBV5-1 to TRBJ1-3; D is unclear. This CDR3 comprises 14 residues. The V and J ends lost 0 bases and 2 bases respectively, with 6 bases between them. Germline V gene data show CDR1 as SGHRS and CDR2 as YFSETQ.

The rearrangement joins TRBV4-3 to TRBJ1-6; a weak D match, TRBD1 (5 bases). The CDR3 has 15 amino acids. The germline gives CDR1 LGHNA, CDR2 YSLEER. Trimming took off 0 bases at V and 11 bases at J, with 14 bases between the two ends. CDR3 in amino acids: CASSQDWGAGPPLHF. For the CDR3, the DNA is TGCGCCAGCAGCCAAGATTGGGGCGCGGGGCCACCCCTCCACTTT.

This clone was found once. The chain is built from TRBV14 and TRBJ1-2, with D tentatively TRBD1 (5 bases). Germline-derived CDR1 and CDR2 are SGHDN and FVKESK. This CDR3 contains 15 residues. V was trimmed by 4 bases and J by 4 bases, leaving 16 bases between them. The CDR3 DNA reads as TGTGCCAGCAGCCCGCCGACCCGGGGCCTCTATGGCTACACCTTC. Protein: CASSPPTRGLYGYTF.

The genes are TRBV11-2 and TRBJ1-4, with D possibly matching TRBD1 (5 bases). Germline V gives CDR1 SGHAT, CDR2 FQNNGV. Trimming shortened V by 5 bases and J by 3 bases, and 16 bases separated the two germline ends. The CDR3 spans 16 residues. CDR3 nucleotide sequence: TGTGCCAGCAGCCCAGGGAAGGGGACCTCTAATGAAAAACTGTTTTTT. Encoded protein: CASSPGKGTSNEKLFF.

In the case of this clone: This sample includes further DNA sequences coding for the same CDR3. The V call is TRBV6-1, the J call TRBJ1-6; a weak D match, TRBD1 (5 bases). Germline lookup yields CDR1 MNHNS and CDR2 SASEGT. The CDR3 totals 14 residues. Trimming removed 4 bases at V and 2 bases at J, with 6 bases between. This CDR3 reads CASSAGPYNSPLHF. Here the CDR3 DNA reads TGTGCCAGCAGTGCAGGGCCCTATAATTCACCCCTCCACTTT.

As regards this clone: Because the CDR3 is missing its conserved closing phenylalanine or tryptophan, this is likely a read error. The chain employs TRBV29-1 and TRBJ1-5; D not certain. Trimming cost V 4 bases and J 3 bases, with 10 bases left between them. This CDR3 has 13 amino acids. CDR1 is SQVTM, CDR2 ANQGSEA, per germline. The CDR3 DNA is TGCAGCGTTGGGTCAGGCCACAATCAGCCCCAGCATCTT. Translated, it gives CSVGSGHNQPQHL.

This clone is a singleton in its sample. This sequence joins TRBV6-6 and TRBJ1-1, with D perhaps TRBD1 (5 bases). CDR1 MNHNY and CDR2 SVGAGI come from the germline V gene (reference sequence). V was clipped by 6 bases and J by 5 bases, with 10 bases between them. This CDR3 has 12 amino acids. In nucleotides, the CDR3 is TGTGCCAGCAGGCGGGGGGGGACTGAAGCTTTCTTT. Its protein is CASRRGGTEAFF.

The J gene is TRBJ2-2, the V gene TRBV5-1; TRBD1 matches 10 bases. Germline V gene data show CDR1 as SGHRS and CDR2 as YFSETQ. Trimming took 3 bases from V and 3 from J; bases not matched to a gene: 5. There are 16 residues in the CDR3. The CDR3 DNA reads as TGCGCCAGCAGCTCGATCGGACAGGGGGACACCGGGGAGCTGTTTTTT. Protein sequence: CASSSIGQGDTGELFF.

The V gene is TRBV27, the J gene TRBJ1-1, with 8 nucleotides matching TRBD1. Germline V gene sequence: CDR1 MNHEY, CDR2 SMNVEV (reference sequence). This CDR3 contains 14 residues. With 3 bases clipped from V and 4 bases from J, the junction kept 4 bases outside the gene matches. CDR3 loop: CASSFGQGGTEAFF. In DNA, the CDR3 is TGTGCCAGCAGTTTCGGACAGGGAGGCACTGAAGCTTTCTTT.

This clone has only one observation. The rearrangement links TRBV4-2 to TRBJ2-5; 8 nucleotides line up with TRBD2. V lost 6 bases, J lost 2 bases, and 14 bases stayed unmatched. CDR1 is LGHNA and CDR2 is YNFKEQ in the germline V gene. The CDR3 is made up of 17 amino acids. CDR3 residues: CASSRGGGPTSQETQYF. The CDR3 DNA is TGTGCCAGCAGTCGTGGCGGGGGGCCAACCTCGCAAGAGACCCAGTACTTC.

The genes are TRBV6-5 and TRBJ1-6; D is perhaps TRBD1 (6 bases). CDR1 is MNHEY and CDR2 is SVGAGI in the germline V gene. V shed 8 bases and J shed 5 bases, with 16 bases lying between them. The CDR3 extends over 15 amino acids. The CDR3 coding sequence is TGTGCCAGCTCTCCTAGGGGGTGGCATAATTCACCCCTCCACTTT. Translation gives CASSPRGWHNSPLHF.

In this sample, this clone is medium-sized. The chain has TRBV4-1 and TRBJ2-7; the D gene is possibly TRBD2 (5 bases). Germline assignment: CDR1 MGHRA and CDR2 YSYEKL. V gave up 1 base and J gave up 4 bases, with 14 bases separating them. This CDR3 has 15 residues. DNA for the CDR3: TGCGCCAGCAGCCAAGCCCCGACTATCCAGTACGAGCAGTACTTC. Residues: CASSQAPTIQYEQYF.